These T cell receptor beta chains were read from a single sample in a study of blood T cell repertoires in COVID-19. Assay used: immunoSEQ multiplex PCR; TCRdb lists only in-frame clones, some missing. In the table there are fewer than 350,000 clones, approximately 90% of which are singletons. Sequenced: PBMCs or T cells enriched from blood (not recorded which). All receptors come from a woman between 40 and 55 years old who had recovered from COVID-19. Each CDR3 is given without its conserved first and last residue.

J | V | CDR3
TRBJ2-1 | TRBV7-2 | ASSPPQWDYRFNEQF
TRBJ1-4 | TRBV19 | ASTSSPGGNEKLF
TRBJ2-1 | TRBV24-1 | ATSGTEGSYNEQF
TRBJ1-2 | TRBV7-2 | ASTPGQAGGYT
TRBJ2-7 | TRBV3-1/TRBV3-2 | ASSHGSSGIVSEQY
TRBJ1-1 | TRBV20-1 | SAKGVSEAF
TRBJ1-5 | TRBV3-1/TRBV3-2 | ASSSGGTNQPQH
TRBJ1-4 | TRBV5-1 | ASTPGTVPREKLF
TRBJ2-7 | TRBV7-9 | ASSLSGGTSGSYEQY
TRBJ1-3 | TRBV18 | ASSLQGPFSGNTIY
TRBJ1-4 | TRBV21-1 | ASRTVRCEKLF
TRBJ2-3 | TRBV2 | ASSLAGVITDTQY
TRBJ2-7 | TRBV15 | ATSMRASTYEQY
TRBJ2-5 | TRBV28 | ASSSRQGGETQY
TRBJ2-7 | TRBV18 | ASSPRTRPGEQY
TRBJ2-1 | TRBV7-9 | ASSLGAGFDEQF
TRBJ2-3 | TRBV6-5 | ASSYSQGGRDTQY
TRBJ2-3 | TRBV5-1 | ASSLRGLSTDTQY
TRBJ1-2 | TRBV5-1 | ASSPTIGGGPNYGYT
TRBJ2-5 | TRBV4-1 | ASSHYLADQETQY
TRBJ2-3 | TRBV30 | AWSVLAGATDTQY
TRBJ2-4 | TRBV19 | ASSIEPGVAKNIQY
TRBJ2-1 | TRBV5-1 | ASSLDGGSEIEQF
TRBJ2-5 | TRBV27 | ASSLAMDWRETQY
TRBJ2-3 | TRBV9 | ASSALAGGTDTQY
TRBJ2-2 | TRBV7-2 | ASSLEDRANGELF
TRBJ1-2 | TRBV7-9 | ASSLQGANYGYT
TRBJ1-1 | TRBV19 | ASSWTEDTEAF
TRBJ2-1 | TRBV3-1/TRBV3-2 | ASSQEGGEQF
TRBJ2-5 | TRBV18 | ASSPPSIETQY
TRBJ1-5 | TRBV6-6 | ATEGDRGTGQPQH
TRBJ1-6 | TRBV5-1 | ASRPRTGDPLH
TRBJ1-1 | TRBV10-2 | ARDRDREAEAF
TRBJ1-4 | TRBV4-3 | ASSQDSSTNEKLF
TRBJ2-2 | TRBV9 | ASSVDSTSGRAGELF
TRBJ1-4 | TRBV27 | ASRPTRRQGDNEKLF
TRBJ2-1 | TRBV4-1 | ASSLGTSGSMDEQF
TRBJ2-7 | TRBV5-4 | ASSLDLQGPEEQY
TRBJ2-7 | TRBV6-1 | ASSERGGADYEQY
TRBJ1-5 | TRBV7-9 | ASSLAQEQPQH
TRBJ1-5 | TRBV30 | AWTGKGGNQPQH
TRBJ2-1 | TRBV6-2/TRBV6-3 | ASSPGRGNEQF
TRBJ2-3 | TRBV18 | ASSPRRGPTDTQY
TRBJ2-1 | TRBV5-1 | ASSSPPGEQF
TRBJ1-5 | TRBV3-1/TRBV3-2 | ASSQSSGQPQH
TRBJ1-4 | TRBV28 | ASSLYSGPNEKLF
TRBJ1-1 | TRBV29-1 | SVVGVNTEAF
TRBJ1-2 | TRBV30 | AWGDGGNYGYT
TRBJ2-3 | TRBV7-9 | ASSLRGGTSTDTQY
TRBJ2-5 | TRBV7-2 | ASSHNPRGLETQY
TRBJ2-1 | TRBV18 | ASSIAGGTYNEQF
TRBJ1-4 | TRBV28 | ASSLGRGTTNEKLF
TRBJ1-3 | TRBV27 | ASRKVGRTGNTIY
TRBJ1-4 | TRBV4-2 | ASSQATGATNEKLF